The rows below give T cell receptor beta chains drawn from one sample of a study of cytomegalovirus exposure and HLA in healthy donors. Profiling relied on immunoSEQ multiplex PCR, and the TCRdb table lists in-frame clones only, not all of them. The sample yields over 100,000 clones, 78% seen once. Material for sequencing was PBMCs. All receptors derive from a female donor in good health and CMV-seronegative. Each CDR3 is given with its conserved first and last residue. D genes are given only for firm matches. Some rows mark clone size as missing; the rest say once, few, many or name a class of expanded clone.

clone_size: once
j_call: TRBJ2-5
d_call: -
v_call: TRBV28
cdr3_nt: TGTGCCAGCAGTTTATCAGGGCAAGAGACCCAGTACTTC
cdr3_aa: CASSLSGQETQYF

clone_size: -
j_call: TRBJ2-3
d_call: -
v_call: TRBV2
cdr3_nt: TGTGCCAGCAGTGGAGGGGGTTCAGCCACAGATACGCAGTATTTT
cdr3_aa: CASSGGGSATDTQYF

clone_size: -
j_call: TRBJ2-5
d_call: TRBD2
v_call: TRBV9
cdr3_nt: TGTGCCAGCAGCGTAGGGGGACTAGCAACTCAAGAGACCCAGTACTTC
cdr3_aa: CASSVGGLATQETQYF

clone_size: once
j_call: TRBJ2-1
d_call: -
v_call: TRBV4-1
cdr3_nt: TGCGCCAGCAGCCCCGCCCAGGGTAATGAGCAGTTCTTC
cdr3_aa: CASSPAQGNEQFF

clone_size: -
j_call: TRBJ1-5
d_call: TRBD1
v_call: TRBV2
cdr3_nt: TGTGCCAGCAGCACACTGACAGGGGGCAGTGAGAGCAATCAGCCCCAGCATTTT
cdr3_aa: CASSTLTGGSESNQPQHF

clone_size: -
j_call: TRBJ2-2
d_call: -
v_call: TRBV2
cdr3_nt: TGTGCCAGCAGTGAACTGGGAGCTGGCACCGGGGAGCTGTTTTTT
cdr3_aa: CASSELGAGTGELFF

clone_size: -
j_call: TRBJ2-7
d_call: TRBD2
v_call: TRBV6-5
cdr3_nt: TGTGCCAGCAGTTACGGTAGCGGGAGCGTCTACGAGCAGTACTTC
cdr3_aa: CASSYGSGSVYEQYF

clone_size: -
j_call: TRBJ1-1
d_call: -
v_call: TRBV7-2
cdr3_nt: TGTGCCAGCAGCTTATTCGCGGGAGGGCAGTATGGTGAAGCTTTCTTT
cdr3_aa: CASSLFAGGQYGEAFF

clone_size: -
j_call: TRBJ2-2
d_call: TRBD1
v_call: TRBV4-1
cdr3_nt: TGCGCCAGCAGCCAAGAGACAGGGCGGGCGCCCGGGGAGCTGTTTTTT
cdr3_aa: CASSQETGRAPGELFF

clone_size: -
j_call: TRBJ2-2
d_call: TRBD2
v_call: TRBV25-1
cdr3_nt: TGTGCCAGCAGTGGGCTAGCGGGAGGGCCAAACACCGGGGAGCTGTTTTTT
cdr3_aa: CASSGLAGGPNTGELFF

clone_size: -
j_call: TRBJ2-7
d_call: -
v_call: TRBV7-2
cdr3_nt: TGTGCCAGCAGCTTAGCGCGGCAGAAAGCCTACGAGCAGTACTTC
cdr3_aa: CASSLARQKAYEQYF

clone_size: few
j_call: TRBJ2-3
d_call: -
v_call: TRBV7-9
cdr3_nt: TGTGCCAGCAGCTTAGCACTAGCCCTCTTCACAGATACGCAGTATTTT
cdr3_aa: CASSLALALFTDTQYF

clone_size: -
j_call: TRBJ2-5
d_call: -
v_call: TRBV2
cdr3_nt: TGTGCCAGCCAATTACAGGGAATAGGGACCCAGTACTTC
cdr3_aa: CASQLQGIGTQYF

clone_size: -
j_call: TRBJ1-5
d_call: -
v_call: TRBV6-1
cdr3_nt: TGTGCCAGCACCAGCTATGACTATAGCAATCAGCCCCAGCATTTT
cdr3_aa: CASTSYDYSNQPQHF

clone_size: -
j_call: TRBJ2-3
d_call: TRBD2
v_call: TRBV14
cdr3_nt: TGTGCCAGCAGCCAGAAGTCCGGGGGGACGCAGTATTTT
cdr3_aa: CASSQKSGGTQYF

clone_size: -
j_call: TRBJ1-1
d_call: -
v_call: TRBV30
cdr3_nt: TGTGCCTGGAGTCGAAGGGGTGAAGCTTTCTTT
cdr3_aa: CAWSRRGEAFF

clone_size: -
j_call: TRBJ1-5
d_call: TRBD1
v_call: TRBV28
cdr3_nt: TGTGCCAGCAGTCCCTGGGGACAGGCCCTTAGCAATCAGCCCCAGCATTTT
cdr3_aa: CASSPWGQALSNQPQHF

clone_size: -
j_call: TRBJ2-7
d_call: TRBD2
v_call: TRBV19
cdr3_nt: TGTGCCAGTAGTCTTGGGACTAGCGCTTTCGACGAGCAGTACTTC
cdr3_aa: CASSLGTSAFDEQYF

clone_size: once
j_call: TRBJ1-1
d_call: -
v_call: TRBV5-4
cdr3_nt: TGTGCCAGCAGGGCGGCACAGGGTCCTGAAGCTTTCTTT
cdr3_aa: CASRAAQGPEAFF

clone_size: -
j_call: TRBJ2-3
d_call: -
v_call: TRBV6-6
cdr3_nt: TGTGCCAGCAGCTTGGGCGAAGGGGCAGATACGCAGTATTTT
cdr3_aa: CASSLGEGADTQYF

clone_size: -
j_call: TRBJ1-4
d_call: -
v_call: TRBV9
cdr3_nt: TGTGCCAGCAGCGCAGAGGGGGGGATAAATGAAAAACTGTTTTTT
cdr3_aa: CASSAEGGINEKLFF

clone_size: -
j_call: TRBJ1-1
d_call: -
v_call: TRBV30
cdr3_nt: TGTGCCTGGAGTGGTGGGTGGGCGAACACTGAAGCTTTCTTT
cdr3_aa: CAWSGGWANTEAFF

clone_size: -
j_call: TRBJ2-7
d_call: TRBD1
v_call: TRBV4-1
cdr3_nt: TGCGCCAGCAGCCCTTACAGGGGATCCTCCTACGAGCAGTACTTC
cdr3_aa: CASSPYRGSSYEQYF

clone_size: -
j_call: TRBJ2-1
d_call: -
v_call: TRBV30
cdr3_nt: TGTGCCTGGAAGACAGGCTCCCAGGACAATGAGCAGTTCTTC
cdr3_aa: CAWKTGSQDNEQFF

clone_size: -
j_call: TRBJ2-7
d_call: TRBD1
v_call: TRBV7-9
cdr3_nt: TGTGCCAGCAGCTACCGACAGGGGGCCTACGAGCAGTACTTC
cdr3_aa: CASSYRQGAYEQYF

clone_size: few
j_call: TRBJ2-7
d_call: -
v_call: TRBV27
cdr3_nt: TGTGCCAGCCGGGACACAGGAGACGAGCAGTACTTC
cdr3_aa: CASRDTGDEQYF

clone_size: -
j_call: TRBJ1-5
d_call: -
v_call: TRBV13
cdr3_nt: TGTGCCAGCAGCCGGCAGGGGAGTATGGAGCCCCAGCATTTT
cdr3_aa: CASSRQGSMEPQHF

clone_size: few
j_call: TRBJ2-2
d_call: -
v_call: TRBV27
cdr3_nt: TGTGCCAGCAGTTTATCCCAGGGTCCCGGGGAGCTGTTTTTT
cdr3_aa: CASSLSQGPGELFF

clone_size: -
j_call: TRBJ1-2
d_call: -
v_call: TRBV4-3
cdr3_nt: TGCGCCAGCAGCCAAATTCTAAACTATGGCTACACCTTC
cdr3_aa: CASSQILNYGYTF

clone_size: -
j_call: TRBJ2-7
d_call: TRBD1
v_call: TRBV7-2
cdr3_nt: TGTGCCAGCAGCCCCCGGGCAGGGGGCTTATCCTCCTACGAGCAGTACTTC
cdr3_aa: CASSPRAGGLSSYEQYF

clone_size: few
j_call: TRBJ2-5
d_call: -
v_call: TRBV7-8
cdr3_nt: TGTGCCAGCAGCTTTCAGGGGAACCAAGAGACCCAGTACTTC
cdr3_aa: CASSFQGNQETQYF

clone_size: once
j_call: TRBJ1-1
d_call: TRBD1
v_call: TRBV19
cdr3_nt: TGTGCCAGTAGTAGGCTCCAGGGGGCCGATGAAGCTTTCTTT
cdr3_aa: CASSRLQGADEAFF

clone_size: -
j_call: TRBJ1-1
d_call: TRBD1
v_call: TRBV4-1
cdr3_nt: TGCGCCAGCAGCCAAGATCGAGGACAGGGTTGGCTAAACACTGAAGCTTTCTTT
cdr3_aa: CASSQDRGQGWLNTEAFF

clone_size: -
j_call: TRBJ1-1
d_call: -
v_call: TRBV6-1
cdr3_nt: TGTGCCAGCAGTGAATATCGAACAGGGGAAGCTTTCTTT
cdr3_aa: CASSEYRTGEAFF

clone_size: -
j_call: TRBJ2-3
d_call: -
v_call: TRBV6-6
cdr3_nt: TGTGCCAGCAGCCTCCGCCCCGACTATACGCAGTATTTT
cdr3_aa: CASSLRPDYTQYF

clone_size: -
j_call: TRBJ1-2
d_call: -
v_call: TRBV2
cdr3_nt: TGTGCCAGCAGTGAAGCAGAGGTCCGCTACACCTTC
cdr3_aa: CASSEAEVRYTF

clone_size: -
j_call: TRBJ1-2
d_call: -
v_call: TRBV6-5
cdr3_nt: TGTGCCAGCAGTTACGGGCAGGGTTGGGCCTGGACCTTC
cdr3_aa: CASSYGQGWAWTF

clone_size: -
j_call: TRBJ1-1
d_call: TRBD1
v_call: TRBV19
cdr3_nt: TGTGCCAGCAGGGGGGTCGTGAACACTGAAGCCTTCTTT
cdr3_aa: CASRGVVNTEAFF

clone_size: -
j_call: TRBJ2-1
d_call: TRBD2
v_call: TRBV7-8
cdr3_nt: TGTGCCAGCAGCCTAAGACTAGCGGGTGCCTACAATGAGCAGTTCTTC
cdr3_aa: CASSLRLAGAYNEQFF

clone_size: -
j_call: TRBJ2-5
d_call: -
v_call: TRBV29-1
cdr3_nt: TGCAGCGTTGAGAGAGGCCAAGAGACCCAGTACTTC
cdr3_aa: CSVERGQETQYF

clone_size: -
j_call: TRBJ1-1
d_call: TRBD1
v_call: TRBV5-4
cdr3_nt: TGTGCCAGCAGCCGACAGGGGGAGAACACTGAAGCTTTCTTT
cdr3_aa: CASSRQGENTEAFF

clone_size: once
j_call: TRBJ2-3
d_call: -
v_call: TRBV28
cdr3_nt: TGTGCCAGCAGTTTCAGGCAGTACACAGATACGCAGTATTTT
cdr3_aa: CASSFRQYTDTQYF

clone_size: -
j_call: TRBJ1-6
d_call: TRBD1
v_call: TRBV6-6
cdr3_nt: TGTGCCAGCCTTGGGACAGCTAATAATTCACCCCTCCACTTT
cdr3_aa: CASLGTANNSPLHF

clone_size: -
j_call: TRBJ1-1
d_call: -
v_call: TRBV27
cdr3_nt: TGTGCCAGCAATCCAAACAGGGCGGGCACTGAAGCTTTCTTT
cdr3_aa: CASNPNRAGTEAFF

clone_size: once
j_call: TRBJ1-1
d_call: TRBD1
v_call: TRBV4-3
cdr3_nt: TGCGCCAGCAGCCAAGCAGGGGGCCCTGAAGCTTTCTTT
cdr3_aa: CASSQAGGPEAFF

clone_size: -
j_call: TRBJ2-7
d_call: -
v_call: TRBV7-9
cdr3_nt: TGTGCCAGCAGCTCCGACTTGAGTTTAACCTACGAGCAGTACTTC
cdr3_aa: CASSSDLSLTYEQYF

clone_size: few
j_call: TRBJ2-5
d_call: TRBD1
v_call: TRBV7-6
cdr3_nt: TGTGCCAGCAGCTTAGCGGGACAGGGGGCGGGAGAGACCCAGTACTTC
cdr3_aa: CASSLAGQGAGETQYF

clone_size: -
j_call: TRBJ2-3
d_call: TRBD2
v_call: TRBV11-2
cdr3_nt: TGTGCCAGCAGCTTAAGGGAGGGCTCCTGGGCCACAGATACGCAGTATTTT
cdr3_aa: CASSLREGSWATDTQYF